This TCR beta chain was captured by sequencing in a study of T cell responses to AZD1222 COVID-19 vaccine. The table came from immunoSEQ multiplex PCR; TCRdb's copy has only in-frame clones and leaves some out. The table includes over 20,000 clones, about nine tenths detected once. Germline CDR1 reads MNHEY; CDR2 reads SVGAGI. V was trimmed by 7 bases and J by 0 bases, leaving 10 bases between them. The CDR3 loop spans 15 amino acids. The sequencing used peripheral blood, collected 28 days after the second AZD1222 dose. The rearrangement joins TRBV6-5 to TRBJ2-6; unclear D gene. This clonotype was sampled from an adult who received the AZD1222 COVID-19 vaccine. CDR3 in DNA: TGTGCCAGCACCTCCTCTTTCTCTGGGGCCAACGTCCTGACTTTC. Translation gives CASTSSFSGANVLTF.